What follows are 20 T cell receptor beta chains derived from one specimen sequenced in a study of T cells in Graves' hyperthyroidism and ophthalmopathy. From RNA transcripts, TCR beta CDR3 regions were amplified. HTBI primers were the set used in a first-round RT-PCR of the TCR CDR3. TCRdb re-called the multiplex PCR reads with MiXCR, one entry per CDR3 protein. The data show hundreds of thousands of distinct CDR3 sequences, roughly a sixth seen once. The sample comprised blood. Receptor source: a woman in her forties or fifties with Graves' hyperthyroidism that later progressed to Graves' ophthalmopathy.

CDR3 bases: TGCGCCAGCAGCCCAAAGAGGGAGAGCACTGAAGCTTTCTTT. This translates into CASSPKRESTEAFF. The gene calls are TRBV4-1 and TRBJ1-1; no definite D call. The CDR3 runs 14 residues. Between the trimmed V and J ends, which lost 4 bases and 4 bases, there was a span of 13 bases. Germline V gene lookup returns CDR1 MGHRA and CDR2 YSYEKL.

V and J are TRBV2 and TRBJ1-5, with D unresolved. This CDR3 contains 15 residues. V was cut by 6 bases and J by 6 bases, with 18 bases left in between. From germline, CDR1 is SNHLY and CDR2 FYNNEI. The CDR3 nucleotides are TGTGCCAGCAGCTACGGGAGAACCTACGGTCAGCCCCAGCATTTT. It codes for CASSYGRTYGQPQHF.

The gene calls are TRBV6-1 and TRBJ1-2; possible D gene TRBD1, 5 bases. CDR1 and CDR2 (germline): MNHNS, SASEGT. The CDR3 length is 13 residues. Deletions cut 6 bases from V and 10 bases from J, with 18 bases between. The CDR3 here is CASSQGSRPPYTF. Here the CDR3 DNA reads TGTGCCAGCAGCCAGGGATCCCGCCCCCCCTACACCTTC.

At least ten counts were recorded for this clonotype. J is TRBJ1-5 and V is TRBV2, with 7 bases that match TRBD1. Trimming cost V 2 bases and J 4 bases; bases outside gene matches: 8. The CDR3 has 16 amino acids. Germline V gives CDR1 SNHLY, CDR2 FYNNEI. CDR3 nucleotide sequence: TGTGCCAGCAGTGAACTTTGGGACAGCACTAATCAGCCCCAGCATTTT. It translates to CASSELWDSTNQPQHF.

This clonotype was found a few times. This sequence joins TRBV20-1 and TRBJ2-3, with D maybe TRBD2 (7 bases). Trimming took 6 bases from V and 2 from J, leaving 18 bases between them. The germline CDR1 and CDR2 sequences are DFQATT and SNEGSKA (reference sequence). The CDR3 is 15 amino acids. DNA of the CDR3: TGCAGTGCACCTCGGGGGGCCCAATCCACAGATACGCAGTATTTT. Translating it yields CSAPRGAQSTDTQYF.

With respect to this clonotype: Just one base apart from a much larger clone, this may be a read error. This rearrangement joins TRBV3-1 to TRBJ2-1; tentative D call: TRBD1 (5 bases). The CDR3 runs 15 residues. Germline assignment: CDR1 LGHDT and CDR2 YNNKEL (reference sequence). The CDR3: CASNQSGDSFHEQFF. Here the CDR3 DNA reads TGTGCCAGCAACCAAAGTGGAGACAGTTTCCATGAGCAGTTCTTC.

CDR3 coding DNA: TGCGCCAGCAGCGGGCTACCGAGCACCGGGGAGCTGTTTTTT. Its protein is CASSGLPSTGELFF. The rearrangement uses TRBV5-1 and TRBJ2-2; D gene unclear. Per the germline V gene, CDR1 is SGHRS and CDR2 is YFSETQ. CDR3 length: 14 amino acids. Trimming took off 4 bases at V and 4 bases at J, with 11 bases between the two ends.

In this sample, this clonotype turned up a few times. The rearrangement links TRBV29-1 to TRBJ1-1; tentative D call: TRBD1 (5 bases). Germline V lookup: CDR1 SQVTM, CDR2 ANQGSEA. The ends were cut back, 1 base at V and 0 bases at J, with 9 bases in the middle. This CDR3 has 14 amino acids. CDR3: CSVEGQGLNTEAFF. CDR3 DNA sequence: TGCAGCGTTGAAGGGCAGGGATTGAACACTGAAGCTTTCTTT.

This clonotype was counted many times. This chain links TRBV7-3 with TRBJ2-7, with 8 nucleotides matching TRBD2. Germline assignment: CDR1 SGHTA and CDR2 FQGTGA. This CDR3 spans 14 amino acids. With V trimmed by 1 base and J by 2 bases, 1 base remained unmatched. CDR3 region: CASSLNGGAYEQYF. The CDR3 bases are TGTGCCAGCAGCTTAAACGGGGGGGCCTACGAGCAGTACTTC.

At least ten counts were recorded for this clonotype. This chain links TRBV7-9 with TRBJ1-2; 7 nucleotides align to TRBD1. J was trimmed by 2 bases and V by 5 bases; bases with no gene match: 11. Germline CDR1 SEHNR, CDR2 FQNEAQ (reference sequence). The CDR3 sequence is 16 residues long. The CDR3 DNA reads TGTGCCAGCAGCCCCAGCTCGACAGGGCCGAACTATGGCTACACCTTC. It encodes CASSPSSTGPNYGYTF.

This clonotype has at least ten counts. This chain connects TRBV12-3 or TRBV12-4 to TRBJ2-3; D might be TRBD2 (6 bases). This CDR3 spans 15 amino acids. V lost 4 bases and J 4 bases, leaving 15 bases between the germline ends. For the CDR3, the DNA is TGTGCCAGCAGTTGGAGGGGACGGCCACCAGATACGCAGTATTTT. This sequence encodes CASSWRGRPPDTQYF.

This clonotype was observed at least ten times. The chain combines TRBV28 with TRBJ1-3; 8 positions agree with TRBD1. Germline CDR1 is MDHEN and CDR2 is SYDVKM. The J segment lost 4 bases and the V segment lost 7 bases, leaving 6 bases of the junction unmatched. The CDR3 length is 14 residues. CDR3 region: CASIQGAFGNTIYF. CDR3 in DNA: TGTGCCAGCATTCAGGGGGCCTTCGGAAACACCATATATTTT.

J is TRBJ2-7 and V is TRBV19; the D gene is possibly TRBD1 (5 bases). V shed 1 base and J shed 0 bases, with 10 bases lying between them. The germline CDR1 and CDR2 sequences are LNHDA and SQIVND (reference sequence). CDR3 length equals 15 residues. The CDR3 nucleotides read TGTGCCAGTAGTATAGGGACATCCAGCTCCTACGAGCAGTACTTC. Translated: CASSIGTSSSYEQYF.

Concerning this clonotype itself: This sequence may be a read error, since a much larger clone differs from it by one base. This sequence joins TRBV6-2 or TRBV6-3 and TRBJ1-5, with TRBD1 as a possible D gene (6 bases). The CDR3 is made up of 18 amino acids. Germline V gene sequence: CDR1 MNHEY, CDR2 SVGEGT. This chain's CDR3 is CACREITGRYYSNQPQHF. In DNA form, the CDR3 reads TGTGCCTGCAGGGAGATTACAGGGAGGTATTATAGCAATCAGCCCCAGCATTTT.

In this sample, this clonotype turned up many times. The chain combines TRBV2 with TRBJ1-1; D is perhaps TRBD1 (6 bases). CDR3 size: 14 residues. Germline-derived CDR1 and CDR2 are SNHLY and FYNNEI. V lost 7 bases, J lost 1 base, and 13 bases lay in between. As DNA, the CDR3 is TGTGCCAGCACCTCGGGACATTCGAACACTGAAGCTTTCTTT. It translates to CASTSGHSNTEAFF.

This clonotype was seen a handful of times. The J gene is TRBJ2-7, the V gene TRBV7-9, with 9 nucleotides matching TRBD1. Looked up from germline, CDR1 is SEHNR and CDR2 is FQNEAQ (reference sequence). The CDR3 is 15 residues long. The junction had 10 bases not matched to a gene; V was cut back by 6 bases and J by 4 bases. As DNA, the CDR3 is TGTGCCAGCAGTAGACAGGGGGTCTCATCTTACGAGCAGTACTTC. It yields the protein CASSRQGVSSYEQYF.

V and J are TRBV20-1 and TRBJ2-1; 9 bases are a match to TRBD1. The CDR3 sequence is 15 residues long. Germline loops: CDR1 DFQATT, CDR2 SNEGSKA (reference sequence). Losses at the gene ends were 0 bases for V and 5 bases for J; bases not matched to a gene: 5. The DNA of the CDR3 is TGCAGTGCTAGAGATGGGGACAGGGTCCACAATGAGCAGTTCTTC. Translated, it gives CSARDGDRVHNEQFF.

CDR3 amino acids: CASSEGTALGDYGYTF. Written as DNA, the CDR3 is TGTGCCAGCAGTGAAGGGACCGCACTAGGGGACTATGGCTACACCTTC. The rearrangement uses TRBV2 and TRBJ1-2, with D perhaps TRBD1 (5 bases). The V end was cut by 1 base, the J end by 3 bases, with 15 bases between. The CDR3 extends over 16 amino acids. The germline V gene encodes CDR1 SNHLY and CDR2 FYNNEI. Looking up the rest from reference TRBV2 and TRBJ1-2 gives the full variable domain: EPEVTQTPSHQVTQMGQEVILRCVPISNHLYFYWYRQILGQKVEFLVSFYNNEISEKSEIFDDQFSVERPDGSNFTLKIRSTKLEDSAMYFCASSEGTALGDYGYTFGSGTRLTVV.

The CDR3 spells CASSPLGRGAETQYF. For the CDR3, the DNA is TGTGCCAGCAGCCCCCTGGGCAGGGGGGCCGAGACCCAGTACTTC. V usage is TRBV11-2 and J usage is TRBJ2-5, with D possibly matching TRBD1 (7 bases). V shed 5 bases and J shed 5 bases, with 18 bases lying between them. Germline V gives CDR1 SGHAT, CDR2 FQNNGV. The CDR3 spans 15 residues.

The gene calls are TRBV20-1 and TRBJ2-7; TRBD2 is a possible D gene (7 bases). V was pared by 4 bases and J by 7 bases, with 20 bases between. This CDR3 spans 14 amino acids. Germline V lookup: CDR1 DFQATT, CDR2 SNEGSKA (reference sequence). The CDR3 protein is CSAKFGAGASEQYF. The CDR3 nucleotides read TGCAGTGCTAAATTCGGGGCGGGGGCGTCTGAGCAGTACTTC.